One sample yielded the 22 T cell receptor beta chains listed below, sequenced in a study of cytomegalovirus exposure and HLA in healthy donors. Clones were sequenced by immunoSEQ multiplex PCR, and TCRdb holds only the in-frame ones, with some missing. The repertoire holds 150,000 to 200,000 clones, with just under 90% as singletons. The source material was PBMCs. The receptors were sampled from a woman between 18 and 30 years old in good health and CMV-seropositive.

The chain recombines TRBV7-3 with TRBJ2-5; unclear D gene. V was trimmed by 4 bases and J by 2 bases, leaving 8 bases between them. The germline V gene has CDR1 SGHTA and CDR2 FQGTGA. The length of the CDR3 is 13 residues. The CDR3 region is CASSSAFQETQYF. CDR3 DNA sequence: TGTGCCAGCAGCTCAGCGTTTCAAGAGACCCAGTACTTC.

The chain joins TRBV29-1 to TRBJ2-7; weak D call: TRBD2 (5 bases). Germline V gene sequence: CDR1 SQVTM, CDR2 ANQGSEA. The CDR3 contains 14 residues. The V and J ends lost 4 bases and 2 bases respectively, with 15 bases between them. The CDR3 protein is CSVGRGEGTYEQYF. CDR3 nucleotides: TGCAGCGTTGGCCGGGGAGAAGGAACCTACGAGCAGTACTTC.

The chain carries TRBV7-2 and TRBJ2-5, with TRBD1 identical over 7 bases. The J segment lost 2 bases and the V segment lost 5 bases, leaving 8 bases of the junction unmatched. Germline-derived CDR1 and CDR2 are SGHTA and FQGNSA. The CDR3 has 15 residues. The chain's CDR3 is CASSPPGQMQETQYF. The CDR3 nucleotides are TGTGCCAGCAGCCCACCGGGACAGATGCAAGAGACCCAGTACTTC. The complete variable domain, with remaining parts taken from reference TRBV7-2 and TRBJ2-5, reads GAGVSQSPSNKVTEKGKDVELRCDPISGHTALYWYRQSLGQGLEFLIYFQGNSAPDKSGLPSDRFSAERTGGSVSTLTIQRTQQEDSAVYLCASSPPGQMQETQYFGPGTRLLVL.

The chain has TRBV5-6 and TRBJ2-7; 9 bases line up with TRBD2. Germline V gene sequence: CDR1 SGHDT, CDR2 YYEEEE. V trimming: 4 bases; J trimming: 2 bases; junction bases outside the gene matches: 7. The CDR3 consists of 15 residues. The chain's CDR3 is CASSRPTSGTYEQYF. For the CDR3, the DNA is TGTGCCAGCAGCAGACCGACTAGCGGAACCTACGAGCAGTACTTC. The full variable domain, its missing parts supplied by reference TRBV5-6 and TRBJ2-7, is DAGVTQSPTHLIKTRGQQVTLRCSPKSGHDTVSWYQQALGQGPQFIFQYYEEEERQRGNFPDRFSGHQFPNYSSELNVNALLLGDSALYLCASSRPTSGTYEQYFGPGTRLTVT.

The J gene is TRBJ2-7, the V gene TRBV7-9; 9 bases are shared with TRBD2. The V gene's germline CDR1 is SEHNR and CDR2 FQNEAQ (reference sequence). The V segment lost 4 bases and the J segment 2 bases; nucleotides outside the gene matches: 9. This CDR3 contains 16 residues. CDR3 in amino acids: CASSSPETSGPYEQYF. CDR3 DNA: TGTGCCAGCAGCTCCCCCGAGACTAGCGGCCCCTACGAGCAGTACTTC.

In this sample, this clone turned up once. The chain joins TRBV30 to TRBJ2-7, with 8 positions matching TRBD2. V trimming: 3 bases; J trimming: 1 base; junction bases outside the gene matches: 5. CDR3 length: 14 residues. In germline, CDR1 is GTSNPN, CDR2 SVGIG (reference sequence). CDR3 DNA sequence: TGTGCCTGGAGGCATAGCGGGACTTCCTACGAGCAGTACTTC. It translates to CAWRHSGTSYEQYF.

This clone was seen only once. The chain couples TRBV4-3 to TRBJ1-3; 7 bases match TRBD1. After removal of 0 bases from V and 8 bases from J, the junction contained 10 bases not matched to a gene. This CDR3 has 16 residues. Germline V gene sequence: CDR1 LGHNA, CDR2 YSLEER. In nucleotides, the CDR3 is TGCGCCAGCAGCCAAGAGGGGACAGCCCGGCGGGACACCATATATTTT. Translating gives CASSQEGTARRDTIYF.

CDR3 protein: CASSLPGYEQYF. DNA for the CDR3: TGTGCCAGCAGCTTACCAGGATACGAGCAGTACTTC. The rearrangement uses TRBV7-2 and TRBJ2-7; D is undetermined. The CDR3 has 12 amino acids. V lost 2 bases and J 4 bases, leaving 6 bases between the germline ends. The germline CDR1 and CDR2 sequences are SGHTA and FQGNSA.

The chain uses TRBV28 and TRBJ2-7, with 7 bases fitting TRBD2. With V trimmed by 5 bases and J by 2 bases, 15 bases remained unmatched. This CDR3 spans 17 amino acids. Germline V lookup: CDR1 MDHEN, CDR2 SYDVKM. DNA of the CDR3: TGTGCCAGCAGTCCAAACCTCCCCGGGACTACGACCTACGAGCAGTACTTC. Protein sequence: CASSPNLPGTTTYEQYF. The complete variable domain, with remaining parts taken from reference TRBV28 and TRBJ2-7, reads DVKVTQSSRYLVKRTGEKVFLECVQDMDHENMFWYRQDPGLGLRLIYFSYDVKMKEKGDIPEGYSVSREKKERFSLILESASTNQTSMYLCASSPNLPGTTTYEQYFGPGTRLTVT.

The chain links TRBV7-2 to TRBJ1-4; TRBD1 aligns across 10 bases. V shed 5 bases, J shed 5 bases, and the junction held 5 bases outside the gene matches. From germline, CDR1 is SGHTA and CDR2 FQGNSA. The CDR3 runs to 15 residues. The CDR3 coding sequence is TGTGCCAGCAGCCGCGACAGGGGGCCCAATGAAAAACTGTTTTTT. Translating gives CASSRDRGPNEKLFF.

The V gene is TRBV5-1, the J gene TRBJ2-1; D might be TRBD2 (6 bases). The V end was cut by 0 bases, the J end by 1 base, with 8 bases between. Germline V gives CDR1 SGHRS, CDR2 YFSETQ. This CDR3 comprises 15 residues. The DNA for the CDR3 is TGCGCCAGCAGCTTGGTAGCGGATTCCTACAATGAGCAGTTCTTC. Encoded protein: CASSLVADSYNEQFF.

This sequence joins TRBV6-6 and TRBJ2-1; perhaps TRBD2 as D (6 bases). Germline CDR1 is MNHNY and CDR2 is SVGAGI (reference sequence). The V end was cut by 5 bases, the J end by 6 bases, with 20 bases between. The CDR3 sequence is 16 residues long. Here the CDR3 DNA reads TGTGCCAGCAGTCCACGGGACTCCAGCCGGGTCAATGAGCAGTTCTTC. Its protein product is CASSPRDSSRVNEQFF.

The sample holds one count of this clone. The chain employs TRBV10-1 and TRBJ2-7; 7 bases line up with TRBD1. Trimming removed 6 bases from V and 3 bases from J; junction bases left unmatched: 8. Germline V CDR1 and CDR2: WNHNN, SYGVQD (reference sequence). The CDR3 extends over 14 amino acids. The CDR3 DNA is TGCGCCAGCAGCCCCGGGACAGATGACTACGAGCAGTACTTC. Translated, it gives CASSPGTDDYEQYF.

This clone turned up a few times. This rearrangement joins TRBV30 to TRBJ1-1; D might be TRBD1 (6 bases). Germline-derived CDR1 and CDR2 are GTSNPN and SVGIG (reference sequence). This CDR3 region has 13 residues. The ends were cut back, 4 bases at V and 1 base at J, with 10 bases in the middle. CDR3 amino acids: CAWTRQENTEAFF. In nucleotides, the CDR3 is TGTGCCTGGACGAGACAGGAGAACACTGAAGCTTTCTTT.

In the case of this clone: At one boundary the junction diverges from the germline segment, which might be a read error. The CDR3 spells CASSLEASGTNEQFF. CDR3 in DNA: TGTGCTAGCAGCTTAGAGGCTAGCGGGACCAATGAGCAGTTCTTC. This sequence joins TRBV7-7 and TRBJ2-1; 9 nucleotides line up with TRBD2. This CDR3 contains 15 residues. Germline CDR1 is SSHAT and CDR2 is FNYEAQ (reference sequence).

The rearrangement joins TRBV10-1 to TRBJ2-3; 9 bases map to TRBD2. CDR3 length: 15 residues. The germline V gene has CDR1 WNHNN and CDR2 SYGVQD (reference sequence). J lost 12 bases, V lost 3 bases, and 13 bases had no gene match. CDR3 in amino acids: CASSESAGTSIRQYF. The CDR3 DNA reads TGCGCCAGCAGTGAATCGGCCGGGACTAGCATTCGTCAGTATTTT.

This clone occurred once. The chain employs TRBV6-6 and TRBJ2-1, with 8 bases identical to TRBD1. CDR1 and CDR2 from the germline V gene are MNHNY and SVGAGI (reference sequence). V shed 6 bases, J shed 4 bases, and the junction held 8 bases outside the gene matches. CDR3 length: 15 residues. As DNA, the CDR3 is TGTGCCAGCAGATCCGGACAGGGCCGATACAATGAGCAGTTCTTC. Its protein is CASRSGQGRYNEQFF.

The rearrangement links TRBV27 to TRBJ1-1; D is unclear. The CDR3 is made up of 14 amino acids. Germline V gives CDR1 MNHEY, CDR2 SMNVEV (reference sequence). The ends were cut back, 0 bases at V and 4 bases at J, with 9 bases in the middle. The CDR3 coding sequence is TGTGCCAGCAGTTTATCTCCGACGGGCACTGAAGCTTTCTTT. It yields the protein CASSLSPTGTEAFF.

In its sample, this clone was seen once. The CDR3, as DNA: TGTGCCAGCAACCGTTTACAGGGGCCTGAGCAGTTCTTC. It is translated as CASNRLQGPEQFF. The chain couples TRBV9 to TRBJ2-1; the match to TRBD1 covers 7 bases. Germline-derived CDR1 and CDR2 are SGDLS and YYNGEE. There are 13 residues in the CDR3. V lost 6 bases, J lost 9 bases, and 9 bases stayed unmatched.

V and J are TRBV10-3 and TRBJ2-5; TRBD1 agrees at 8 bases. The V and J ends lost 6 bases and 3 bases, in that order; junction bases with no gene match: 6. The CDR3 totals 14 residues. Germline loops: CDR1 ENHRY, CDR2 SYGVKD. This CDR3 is CAISHSTGEETQYF. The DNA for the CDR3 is TGTGCCATCAGCCACTCGACAGGGGAAGAGACCCAGTACTTC.

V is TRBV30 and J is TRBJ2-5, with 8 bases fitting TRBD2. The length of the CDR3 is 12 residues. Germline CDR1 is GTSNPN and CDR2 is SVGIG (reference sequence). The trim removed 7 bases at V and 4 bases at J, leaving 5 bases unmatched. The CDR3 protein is CASGGGAETQYF. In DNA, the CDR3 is TGTGCCTCGGGGGGGGGTGCAGAGACCCAGTACTTC.

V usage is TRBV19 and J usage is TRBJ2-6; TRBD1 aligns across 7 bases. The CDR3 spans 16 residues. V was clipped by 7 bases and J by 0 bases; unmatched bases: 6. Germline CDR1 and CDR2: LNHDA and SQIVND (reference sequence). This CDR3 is CASTYRDSSGANVLTF. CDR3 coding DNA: TGTGCCAGTACGTACCGGGACAGCTCTGGGGCCAACGTCCTGACTTTC. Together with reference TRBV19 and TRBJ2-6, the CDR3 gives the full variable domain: DGGITQSPKYLFRKEGQNVTLSCEQNLNHDAMYWYRQDPGQGLRLIYYSQIVNDFQKGDIAEGYSVSREKKESFPLTVTSAQKNPTAFYLCASTYRDSSGANVLTFGAGSRLTVL.